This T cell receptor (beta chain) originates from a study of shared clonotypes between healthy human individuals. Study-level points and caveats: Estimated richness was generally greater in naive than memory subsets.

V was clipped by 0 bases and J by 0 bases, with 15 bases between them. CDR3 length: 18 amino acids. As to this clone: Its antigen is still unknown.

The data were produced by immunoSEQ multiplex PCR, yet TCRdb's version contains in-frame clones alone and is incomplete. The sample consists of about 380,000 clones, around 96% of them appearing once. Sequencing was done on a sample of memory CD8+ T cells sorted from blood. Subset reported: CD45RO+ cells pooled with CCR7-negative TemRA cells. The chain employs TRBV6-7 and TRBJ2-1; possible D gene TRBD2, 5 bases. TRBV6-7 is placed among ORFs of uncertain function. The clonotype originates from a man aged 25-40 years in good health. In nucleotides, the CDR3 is TGTGCCAGCAGTTACTCGAGGGATACCGGGGACTCCTACAATGAGCAGTTCTTC. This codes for CASSYSRDTGDSYNEQFF.